Below are 29 T cell receptor beta chains sequenced from a single sample in a study of T cell responses to AZD1222 COVID-19 vaccine. Assay used: immunoSEQ multiplex PCR; TCRdb lists only in-frame clones, some missing. The sample carries 140,000 to 150,000 clones, 70% to 90% recorded once. The specimen comprised peripheral blood, sampled on day 0 of AZD1222 vaccination. The source of these receptors is an adult in good health.

The V call is TRBV28, the J call TRBJ1-5; D possibly corresponds to TRBD1 (5 bases). The CDR3 is made up of 19 amino acids. Trimming stripped 3 bases from V and 10 bases from J, with 31 bases between. The V gene's germline CDR1 is MDHEN and CDR2 SYDVKM. The CDR3 DNA sequence: TGTGCCAGCAGTTTCGGCCTAGGGACTTGGCGGGGGGAAATCAGCCCCCAGCATTTT. Protein sequence: CASSFGLGTWRGEISPQHF.

The gene calls are TRBV7-6 and TRBJ2-7, with D possibly being TRBD1 (6 bases). This CDR3 contains 13 residues. V was shortened by 1 base and J by 7 bases, with 11 bases between the two germline ends. Germline assignment: CDR1 SGHVS and CDR2 FNYEAQ. The CDR3 DNA sequence: TGTGCCAGCAGCTTAGGGGGGCTGGGGGAGCAGTACTTC. It codes for CASSLGGLGEQYF.

The chain carries TRBV29-1 and TRBJ2-1; 13 positions match TRBD2. The CDR3 is made up of 15 amino acids. CDR1 and CDR2 from the germline V gene are SQVTM and ANQGSEA. The junction had 0 bases not matched to a gene; V was cut back by 1 base and J by 3 bases. For the CDR3, the DNA is TGCAGCGTTGAAGGACTAGCGGGAGGCTACAATGAGCAGTTCTTC. It is translated as CSVEGLAGGYNEQFF.

This chain uses TRBV18 with TRBJ2-4; 10 positions agree with TRBD2. After removal of 6 bases from V and 0 bases from J, the junction contained 5 bases not matched to a gene. CDR3 length: 16 residues. Germline V lookup: CDR1 KGHSH, CDR2 LQKENI. CDR3 sequence: CASSLAGVLAKNIQYF. CDR3 nucleotides: TGTGCCAGCTCCCTAGCGGGGGTCCTAGCCAAAAACATTCAGTACTTC.

This rearrangement joins TRBV4-1 to TRBJ1-5; D unresolved. Germline V gene lookup returns CDR1 MGHRA and CDR2 YSYEKL. V gave up 1 base and J gave up 8 bases, with 9 bases separating them. The CDR3 is made up of 13 amino acids. CDR3 coding DNA: TGCGCCAGCAGCCAAGTTGGAAGTGAGCCCCAGCATTTT. Amino acids: CASSQVGSEPQHF.

The chain's CDR3 is CAISSPPAGGYDSYEQYF. Here the CDR3 DNA reads TGTGCCATCTCGAGTCCCCCAGCAGGGGGCTATGACTCCTACGAGCAGTACTTC. This chain uses TRBV27 with TRBJ2-7, with 8 bases aligning to TRBD1. With V trimmed by 10 bases and J by 0 bases, 20 bases remained unmatched. The length of the CDR3 is 18 residues. Germline-derived CDR1 and CDR2 are MNHEY and SMNVEV (reference sequence).

For this clone: At one of its ends the junction is not consistent with the germline gene, which may arise from a read error. The V call is TRBV7-7, the J call TRBJ2-5; 10 bases are a match to TRBD1. The CDR3 is made up of 16 amino acids. The V gene's germline CDR1 is SSHAT and CDR2 FNYEAQ (reference sequence). The CDR3 DNA is TGTGCTAGCAGCTTCGGGACAGGGGCCCTCTGGGAGACCCAGTACTTC. Protein sequence: CASSFGTGALWETQYF.

CDR3: CASSSGTGSADTIYF. The CDR3 DNA sequence: TGCGCCAGCAGCTCAGGGACAGGGAGTGCGGACACCATATATTTT. The V and J genes are TRBV5-1 and TRBJ1-3, with 9 bases aligning to TRBD1. CDR1 is SGHRS, CDR2 YFSETQ, per germline. Trimming removed 3 bases from V and 8 bases from J; junction bases left unmatched: 9. CDR3 size: 15 residues.

This clone was observed at least ten times. The V gene is TRBV7-9, the J gene TRBJ2-5; unclear D gene. The CDR3 runs 13 residues. V shed 2 bases and J shed 0 bases, with 4 bases lying between them. The germline CDR1 and CDR2 sequences are SEHNR and FQNEAQ (reference sequence). In DNA, the CDR3 is TGTGCCAGCAGCTTAAGGGACCAAGAGACCCAGTACTTC. Residues: CASSLRDQETQYF.

The chain couples TRBV7-8 to TRBJ1-1, with D perhaps matching TRBD1 (5 bases). Germline CDR1 reads SGHVS; CDR2 reads FQNEAQ. The CDR3 covers 17 residues. The V end was cut by 1 base, the J end by 5 bases, with 20 bases between. CDR3 amino acids: CASSLESVLGLRTEAFF. Written as DNA, the CDR3 is TGTGCCAGCAGCTTAGAGTCGGTTTTGGGGCTGCGGACTGAAGCTTTCTTT.

J is TRBJ2-7 and V is TRBV7-2; 10 bases map to TRBD2. The CDR3 runs to 15 residues. V lost 3 bases and J lost 9; bases outside the gene matches: 11. Germline-derived CDR1 and CDR2 are SGHTA and FQGNSA. CDR3 sequence (DNA): TGTGCCAGCAGCTTGTGGCTAGCGGGGGCCATGGGGCAGTACTTC. It translates to CASSLWLAGAMGQYF.

The CDR3 spells CASSWSNSPLHF. CDR3 DNA sequence: TGTGCCAGCAGTTGGTCGAATTCACCCCTCCACTTT. The rearrangement uses TRBV27 and TRBJ1-6; no reliable D call. CDR1 is MNHEY, CDR2 SMNVEV, per germline (reference sequence). Deletions cut 4 bases from V and 7 bases from J, with 5 bases between. The CDR3 is 12 residues long.

The rearrangement joins TRBV9 to TRBJ1-3; no clear D. With 0 bases removed from V and 4 bases from J, the gap between germline ends came to 8 bases. The germline gives CDR1 SGDLS, CDR2 YYNGEE. The CDR3 totals 14 residues. This chain's CDR3 is CASSVGDAGNTIYF. CDR3 in DNA: TGTGCCAGCAGCGTAGGGGATGCCGGAAACACCATATATTTT. The full variable domain, in which reference TRBV9 and TRBJ1-3 provide the parts outside the CDR3, is DSGVTQTPKHLITATGQRVTLRCSPRSGDLSVYWYQQSLDQGLQFLIQYYNGEERAKGNILERFSAQQFPDLHSELNLSSLELGDSALYFCASSVGDAGNTIYFGEGSWLTVV.

The genes are TRBV5-1 and TRBJ1-1; maybe TRBD1 (6 bases). This CDR3 is 14 amino acids long. Trimming shortened V by 4 bases and J by 9 bases, and 19 bases separated the two germline ends. The germline V gene encodes CDR1 SGHRS and CDR2 YFSETQ. Here the CDR3 DNA reads TGCGCCAGCAGCGTTGAACCCGCACAGGGTAAAGCTTTCTTT. As protein: CASSVEPAQGKAFF.

V usage is TRBV5-4 and J usage is TRBJ2-1; D remains unclear. This CDR3 has 12 residues. From germline, CDR1 is SGHNT and CDR2 YYREEE (reference sequence). V lost 2 bases to trimming and J lost 7 bases, with 7 bases between them. The CDR3 bases are TGTGCCAGCAGCTTATACTTGAATGAGCAGTTCTTC. Encoded protein: CASSLYLNEQFF.

The chain joins TRBV12-3 or TRBV12-4 to TRBJ1-2; D remains unclear. The CDR3 extends over 12 amino acids. The V end lost 6 bases, the J end lost 8 bases, and 13 bases lay between the germline ends. As DNA, the CDR3 is TGTGCCAGCAGCCACAGCGACCGGGGCTACACCTTC. Encoded protein: CASSHSDRGYTF.

CDR3 loop: CASSLSRREGGASYNEQFF. The CDR3 DNA reads TGTGCCAGCAGTTTATCGAGAAGGGAGGGGGGCGCCTCCTACAATGAGCAGTTCTTC. J is TRBJ2-1 and V is TRBV27, with a possible D match to TRBD2 (7 bases). Trimming took 0 bases from V and 0 from J, leaving 18 bases between them. The CDR3 consists of 19 residues. Germline loops: CDR1 MNHEY, CDR2 SMNVEV (reference sequence).

The V gene is TRBV10-3, the J gene TRBJ1-2; the D is unclear. Germline loops: CDR1 ENHRY, CDR2 SYGVKD. The ends were cut back, 2 bases at V and 6 bases at J, with 13 bases in the middle. This CDR3 region has 14 residues. The CDR3 DNA sequence: TGTGCCATCAGTGAGACTGCTGAGAGGGATGGCTACACCTTC. Its protein is CAISETAERDGYTF.

CDR3 nucleotide sequence: TGTGCCAGCAGTTACCGGTCTAGCGGGGGGGCCAATGAGCAGTTCTTC. Translation: CASSYRSSGGANEQFF. The chain recombines TRBV6-2 or TRBV6-3 with TRBJ2-1; 12 nucleotides align to TRBD2. CDR3 size: 16 residues. The ends lost 2 bases at V and 6 bases at J; junction bases unmatched: 5. Germline CDR1 and CDR2: MNHEY and SVGEGT.

CDR3 loop: CASSLMLGGGNEQFF. In nucleotides, the CDR3 is TGTGCCAGCAGCTTAATGCTTGGGGGGGGTAATGAGCAGTTCTTC. The rearrangement uses TRBV11-2 and TRBJ2-1; TRBD2 aligns across 7 bases. The CDR3 runs 15 residues. Per germline, CDR1 SGHAT and CDR2 FQNNGV. Trimming at V came to 2 bases and at J to 7 bases, leaving 8 bases not matched to a gene.

V is TRBV10-1 and J is TRBJ2-3, with D hard to call. Trimming removed 1 base from V and 0 bases from J, with 11 bases in between. Germline values: CDR1 WNHNN, CDR2 SYGVQD (reference sequence). The CDR3 is 16 amino acids. The CDR3 sequence: CASSEFRTTSTDTQYF. For the CDR3, the DNA is TGCGCCAGCAGTGAGTTCCGTACAACTAGCACAGATACGCAGTATTTT.

The chain couples TRBV7-9 to TRBJ2-3, with 7 bases identical to TRBD1. The CDR3 runs 13 residues. V trimming: 4 bases; J trimming: 7 bases; junction bases outside the gene matches: 5. Germline values: CDR1 SEHNR, CDR2 FQNEAQ (reference sequence). CDR3 nucleotides: TGTGCCAGCAGCTCACAGGGGCTAAATACGCAGTATTTT. As protein: CASSSQGLNTQYF.

This clone was recorded only once. The gene calls are TRBV5-4 and TRBJ2-3; D is perhaps TRBD2 (5 bases). The germline V gene has CDR1 SGHNT and CDR2 YYREEE (reference sequence). The CDR3 sequence is 15 residues long. V lost 3 bases, J lost 0 bases, and 11 bases lay in between. In DNA, the CDR3 is TGTGCCAGCAGCTATCCAGCGGCAAGCACAGATACGCAGTATTTT. Its translation: CASSYPAASTDTQYF.

This chain connects TRBV5-1 to TRBJ2-7; 8 positions match TRBD1. This CDR3 is 15 amino acids long. The junction had 9 bases not matched to a gene; V was cut back by 4 bases and J by 3 bases. Germline V gene sequence: CDR1 SGHRS, CDR2 YFSETQ. The CDR3 DNA is TGCGCCAGCAGCCCCAGGACAGGGTTGGACTACGAGCAGTACTTC. This gives the protein CASSPRTGLDYEQYF. The variable domain in full, completed from reference TRBV5-1 and TRBJ2-7, reads KAGVTQTPRYLIKTRGQQVTLSCSPISGHRSVSWYQQTPGQGLQFLFEYFSETQRNKGNFPGRFSGRQFSNSRSEMNVSTLELGDSALYLCASSPRTGLDYEQYFGPGTRLTVT.

This rearrangement joins TRBV11-2 to TRBJ1-1; 8 bases line up with TRBD1. The CDR3 runs 14 residues. The V gene's germline CDR1 is SGHAT and CDR2 FQNNGV. J was trimmed by 3 bases and V by 3 bases; bases with no gene match: 3. In DNA form, the CDR3 reads TGTGCCAGCAGCTTGGGGACAGGTTACACTGAAGCTTTCTTT. Translation: CASSLGTGYTEAFF.

The chain uses TRBV12-3 or TRBV12-4 and TRBJ1-2; D might be TRBD1 (6 bases). The CDR3 is 13 amino acids. V was clipped by 5 bases and J by 4 bases, with 11 bases between them. CDR3 sequence (DNA): TGTGCCAGCAGTCCGGGACATACCTATGGCTACACCTTC. The encoded protein is CASSPGHTYGYTF.

The V gene is TRBV7-2, the J gene TRBJ2-5; D gene unclear. Germline assignment: CDR1 SGHTA and CDR2 FQGNSA. Between the trimmed V and J ends, which lost 5 bases and 6 bases, there was a span of 10 bases. The CDR3 consists of 12 residues. In DNA, the CDR3 is TGTGCCAGCAGCCCCTCCCCGCAGACCCAGTACTTC. Translating gives CASSPSPQTQYF.

The CDR3 DNA follows: TGCGCCAGCAGCTTGGCCGGGACAGGGCACACCGGGGAGCTGTTTTTT. Its protein product is CASSLAGTGHTGELFF. The rearrangement uses TRBV5-1 and TRBJ2-2, with TRBD1 identical over 9 bases. This CDR3 is built from 16 residues. V lost 0 bases to trimming and J lost 3 bases; unmatched junction nucleotides: 3. Germline V CDR1 and CDR2: SGHRS, YFSETQ. The full variable domain, with the rest looked up from reference TRBV5-1 and TRBJ2-2, is KAGVTQTPRYLIKTRGQQVTLSCSPISGHRSVSWYQQTPGQGLQFLFEYFSETQRNKGNFPGRFSGRQFSNSRSEMNVSTLELGDSALYLCASSLAGTGHTGELFFGEGSRLTVL.

The CDR3 DNA follows: TGCAGTGCTGCGACGGACTATGGCTACACCTTC. This codes for CSAATDYGYTF. The V call is TRBV20-1, the J call TRBJ1-2; the D is unclear. The CDR3 sequence is 11 residues long. Per the germline V gene, CDR1 is DFQATT and CDR2 is SNEGSKA (reference sequence). Trimming shortened V by 5 bases and J by 3 bases, and 7 bases separated the two germline ends.